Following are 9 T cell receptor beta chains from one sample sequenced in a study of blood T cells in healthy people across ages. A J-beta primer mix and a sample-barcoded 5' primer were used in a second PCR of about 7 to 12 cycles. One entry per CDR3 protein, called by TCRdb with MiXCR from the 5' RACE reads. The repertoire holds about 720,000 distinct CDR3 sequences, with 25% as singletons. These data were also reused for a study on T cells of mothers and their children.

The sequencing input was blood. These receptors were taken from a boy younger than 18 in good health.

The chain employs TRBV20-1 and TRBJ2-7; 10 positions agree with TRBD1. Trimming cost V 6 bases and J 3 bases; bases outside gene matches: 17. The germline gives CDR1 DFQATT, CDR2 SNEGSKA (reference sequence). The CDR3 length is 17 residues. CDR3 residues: CSAIEPTRQGAGYEQYF. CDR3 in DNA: TGCAGTGCAATAGAGCCTACCCGACAGGGGGCGGGCTACGAGCAGTACTTC.

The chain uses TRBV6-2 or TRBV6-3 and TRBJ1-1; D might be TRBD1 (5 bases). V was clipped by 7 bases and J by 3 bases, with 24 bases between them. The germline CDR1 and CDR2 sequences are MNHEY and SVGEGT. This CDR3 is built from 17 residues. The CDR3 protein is CASNPRGRGPSDTEAFF. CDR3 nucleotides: TGTGCCAGCAACCCCCGGGGGAGGGGACCATCGGACACTGAAGCTTTCTTT.

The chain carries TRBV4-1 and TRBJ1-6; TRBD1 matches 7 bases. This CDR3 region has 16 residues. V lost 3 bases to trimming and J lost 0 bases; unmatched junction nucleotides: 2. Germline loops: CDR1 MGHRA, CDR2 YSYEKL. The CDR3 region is CASSQDRSSYNSPLHF. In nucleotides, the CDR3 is TGCGCCAGCAGCCAGGACAGGAGCTCCTATAATTCACCCCTCCACTTT.

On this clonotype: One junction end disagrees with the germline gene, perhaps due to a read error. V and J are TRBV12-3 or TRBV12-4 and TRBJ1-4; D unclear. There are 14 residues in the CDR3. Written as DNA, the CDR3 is TGTGCCAGCAGTTTTCGAGGTCTCACTGAAAAACCGTTTTTT. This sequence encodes CASSFRGLTEKPFF.

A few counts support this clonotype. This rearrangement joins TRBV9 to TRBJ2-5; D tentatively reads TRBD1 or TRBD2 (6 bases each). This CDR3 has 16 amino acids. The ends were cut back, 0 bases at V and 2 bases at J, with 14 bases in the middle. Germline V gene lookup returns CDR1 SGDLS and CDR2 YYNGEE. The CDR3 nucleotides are TGTGCCAGCAGCGTAGGACGGGGGCTAGATCAAGAGACCCAGTACTTC. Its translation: CASSVGRGLDQETQYF.

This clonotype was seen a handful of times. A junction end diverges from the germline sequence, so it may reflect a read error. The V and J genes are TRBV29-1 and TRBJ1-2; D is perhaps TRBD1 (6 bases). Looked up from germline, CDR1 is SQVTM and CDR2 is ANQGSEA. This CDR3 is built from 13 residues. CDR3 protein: CGVPLMGAYGYTF. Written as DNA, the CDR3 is TGCGGCGTTCCTCTGATGGGGGCATATGGCTACACCTTC. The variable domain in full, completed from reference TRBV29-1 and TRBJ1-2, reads SAVISQKPSRDICQRGTSLTIQCQVDSQVTMMFWYRQQPGQSLTLIATANQGSEATYESGFVIDKFPISRPNLTFSTLTVSNMSPEDSSIYLCGVPLMGAYGYTFGSGTRLTVV.

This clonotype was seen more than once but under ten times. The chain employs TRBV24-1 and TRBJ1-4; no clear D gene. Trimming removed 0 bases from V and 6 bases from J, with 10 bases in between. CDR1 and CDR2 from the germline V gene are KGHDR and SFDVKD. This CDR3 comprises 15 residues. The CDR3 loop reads CATSDLALIYEKLFF. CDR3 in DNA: TGTGCCACCAGTGATTTGGCGTTGATATATGAAAAACTGTTTTTT.

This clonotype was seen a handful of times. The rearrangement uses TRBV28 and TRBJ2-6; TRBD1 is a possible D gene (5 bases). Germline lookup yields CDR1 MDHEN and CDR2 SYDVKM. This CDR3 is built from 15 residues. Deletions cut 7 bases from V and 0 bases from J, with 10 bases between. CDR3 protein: CASKLDSSGANVLTF. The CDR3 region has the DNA TGTGCCAGCAAATTAGACAGCTCTGGGGCCAACGTCCTGACTTTC.

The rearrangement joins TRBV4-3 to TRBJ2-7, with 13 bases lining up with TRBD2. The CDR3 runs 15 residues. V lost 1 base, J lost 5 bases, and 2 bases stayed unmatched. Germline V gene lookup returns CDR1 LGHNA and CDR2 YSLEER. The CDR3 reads CASSQGTSGSDEQYF. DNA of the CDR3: TGCGCCAGCAGCCAAGGGACTAGCGGGAGCGACGAGCAGTACTTC.